The 21 T cell receptor beta chains reported below all come from one sample, sequenced in a study of blood T cell repertoires in COVID-19. Here immunoSEQ multiplex PCR was the method, and the copy in TCRdb shows in-frame clones only, minus some. In the table there are 250,000 to 350,000 clones, over 75% of which are singletons. The sample taken for sequencing was PBMCs or T cells enriched from blood (not recorded which). Receptor source: a young woman who had recovered from COVID-19.

The chain carries TRBV5-1 and TRBJ1-2, with no clear D. The ends were cut back, 0 bases at V and 8 bases at J, with 11 bases in the middle. The CDR3 length is 13 residues. The germline gives CDR1 SGHRS, CDR2 YFSETQ. CDR3 in amino acids: CASSLGGSGGYTF. For the CDR3, the DNA is TGCGCCAGCAGCTTGGGGGGAAGCGGCGGCTACACCTTC.

V usage is TRBV6-2 or TRBV6-3 and J usage is TRBJ2-1, with unresolved D. The CDR3 has 15 amino acids. V was clipped by 5 bases and J by 3 bases, with 14 bases between them. The germline gives CDR1 MNHEY, CDR2 SVGEGT. CDR3 nucleotides: TGTGCCAGCAGTCCACGACTTGTGGACTACAATGAGCAGTTCTTC. Translating it yields CASSPRLVDYNEQFF.

This clone is a singleton in its sample. The V gene is TRBV9, the J gene TRBJ2-1; 9 bases agree with TRBD1. The CDR3 sequence is 14 residues long. Losses at the gene ends were 4 bases for V and 6 bases for J; bases not matched to a gene: 5. Germline CDR1 is SGDLS and CDR2 is YYNGEE. CDR3 DNA sequence: TGTGCCAGCAGCAAAGGACAGGGGTTCAATGAGCAGTTCTTC. This encodes CASSKGQGFNEQFF.

V usage is TRBV18 and J usage is TRBJ1-5; 8 bases map to TRBD1. The CDR3 is 16 residues long. Germline V CDR1 and CDR2: KGHSH, LQKENI. After removal of 3 bases from V and 2 bases from J, the junction contained 6 bases not matched to a gene. CDR3 residues: CASSPSGGRGNQPQHF. CDR3 sequence (DNA): TGTGCCAGCTCACCTTCAGGGGGCCGGGGCAATCAGCCCCAGCATTTT.

J is TRBJ1-5 and V is TRBV28; no clear D gene. This CDR3 is 13 amino acids long. The ends were cut back, 2 bases at V and 8 bases at J, with 10 bases in the middle. Germline-derived CDR1 and CDR2 are MDHEN and SYDVKM. The CDR3 loop is CASSLPGMEPQHF. CDR3 in DNA: TGTGCCAGCAGTTTACCGGGGATGGAGCCCCAGCATTTT.

This chain connects TRBV6-5 to TRBJ2-2; TRBD2 is a possible D gene (6 bases). CDR1 MNHEY and CDR2 SVGAGI come from the germline V gene. The V gene lost 6 bases and the J gene lost 4 bases, with 15 bases spanning the gap. The CDR3 covers 15 residues. CDR3 residues: CASSPRVGGTGELFF. The CDR3 DNA reads TGTGCCAGCAGCCCCAGGGTGGGGGGCACCGGGGAGCTGTTTTTT.

CDR3 loop: CASSISGQGVSNYGYTF. CDR3 bases: TGTGCCAGTAGTATATCGGGACAGGGGGTTTCTAACTATGGCTACACCTTC. V is TRBV19 and J is TRBJ1-2; 11 bases agree with TRBD1. Germline V gene lookup returns CDR1 LNHDA and CDR2 SQIVND (reference sequence). The junction had 5 bases not matched to a gene; V was cut back by 2 bases and J by 0 bases. This CDR3 spans 17 amino acids.

The V and J genes are TRBV4-3 and TRBJ2-2, with D perhaps TRBD1 (5 bases). Deletions cut 2 bases from V and 1 base from J, with 11 bases between. There are 16 residues in the CDR3. CDR1 and CDR2 from the germline V gene are LGHNA and YSLEER. This CDR3 reads CASSQPGHLNTGELFF. CDR3 coding DNA: TGCGCCAGCAGCCAACCAGGACACCTGAACACCGGGGAGCTGTTTTTT.

The chain joins TRBV9 to TRBJ2-4; possible D gene TRBD2, 5 bases. The germline gives CDR1 SGDLS, CDR2 YYNGEE. V gave up 3 bases and J gave up 8 bases, with 15 bases separating them. CDR3 length: 14 amino acids. CDR3 DNA: TGTGCCAGCAGCGCCTATGCTAGCTATGACATTCAGTACTTC. Its translation is CASSAYASYDIQYF.

The chain uses TRBV19 and TRBJ2-7; the match to TRBD1 covers 10 bases. Per germline, CDR1 LNHDA and CDR2 SQIVND (reference sequence). This CDR3 region has 16 residues. The ends lost 1 base at V and 2 bases at J; junction bases unmatched: 5. The CDR3 protein is CASSIGGDRGTYEQYF. Written as DNA, the CDR3 is TGTGCCAGTAGTATAGGCGGGGACAGGGGTACCTACGAGCAGTACTTC.

This chain links TRBV10-2 with TRBJ2-3; TRBD2 matches 13 bases. The CDR3 totals 17 residues. V trimming: 3 bases; J trimming: 5 bases; junction bases outside the gene matches: 8. From germline, CDR1 is WSHSY and CDR2 SAAADI. Written as DNA, the CDR3 is TGCGCCAGCAGTGAAACTAGCGGGGGGGTAGTTGAAGATACGCAGTATTTT. Translated: CASSETSGGVVEDTQYF.

The rearrangement joins TRBV28 to TRBJ2-5; 10 nucleotides align to TRBD1. The J segment lost 2 bases and the V segment lost 2 bases, leaving 11 bases of the junction unmatched. This CDR3 has 18 amino acids. Germline V gene lookup returns CDR1 MDHEN and CDR2 SYDVKM. CDR3 bases: TGTGCCAGCAGTTTAATTTGGGGACCGGGACAGGGGCAAGAGACCCAGTACTTC. Its translation is CASSLIWGPGQGQETQYF. The variable domain in full, with the rest retrieved from reference TRBV28 and TRBJ2-5, is DVKVTQSSRYLVKRTGEKVFLECVQDMDHENMFWYRQDPGLGLRLIYFSYDVKMKEKGDIPEGYSVSREKKERFSLILESASTNQTSMYLCASSLIWGPGQGQETQYFGPGTRLLVL.

CDR3 region: CASSPPPGSSYNSPLHF. As DNA, the CDR3 is TGTGCCAGCAGCCCCCCGCCGGGGAGCTCCTATAATTCACCCCTCCACTTT. This chain connects TRBV11-2 to TRBJ1-6; D unclear. This CDR3 is 17 amino acids long. CDR1 is SGHAT, CDR2 FQNNGV, per germline. Between the trimmed V and J ends, which lost 5 bases and 0 bases, there was a span of 14 bases.

The rearrangement uses TRBV9 and TRBJ2-3; 7 bases are a match to TRBD2. The CDR3 covers 14 residues. Germline V lookup: CDR1 SGDLS, CDR2 YYNGEE. Trimming removed 4 bases from V and 2 bases from J; junction bases left unmatched: 4. This chain's CDR3 is CASSTTSLTDTQYF. CDR3 nucleotide sequence: TGTGCCAGCAGCACGACTAGCCTCACAGATACGCAGTATTTT.

The chain has TRBV27 and TRBJ2-5, with D maybe TRBD2 (5 bases). From germline, CDR1 is MNHEY and CDR2 SMNVEV (reference sequence). V was cut by 5 bases and J by 1 base, with 17 bases left in between. The CDR3 is 16 residues long. The chain's CDR3 is CASSPSQWTSQETQYF. The CDR3 region has the DNA TGTGCCAGCAGTCCATCCCAATGGACTTCCCAAGAGACCCAGTACTTC.

The rearrangement links TRBV3-1 (or the pseudogene TRBV3-2) to TRBJ1-6; D possibly corresponds to TRBD1 (5 bases). Trimming took 4 bases from V and 9 from J, leaving 7 bases between them. The CDR3 contains 12 residues. Germline V gene lookup returns CDR1 LGHDT and CDR2 YNNKEL (reference sequence). The CDR3 sequence is CASSPGGSPLHF. In nucleotides, the CDR3 is TGTGCCAGCAGCCCGGGGGGTTCACCCCTCCACTTT.

Remarks on this clone: Other DNA sequences within the sample encode an identical CDR3. The gene calls are TRBV18 and TRBJ1-5, with D hard to call. Trimming cost V 6 bases and J 0 bases, with 6 bases left between them. The germline V gene has CDR1 KGHSH and CDR2 LQKENI. The CDR3 runs 13 residues. Here the CDR3 reads CASSRDSNQPQHF. As DNA, the CDR3 is TGTGCCAGCTCGCGAGATAGCAATCAGCCCCAGCATTTT.

This clone has a single count. The J gene is TRBJ1-1, the V gene TRBV6-5; no reliable D call. Trimming removed 8 bases at V and 13 bases at J, with 23 bases between. The CDR3 spans 13 residues. Germline CDR1 reads MNHEY; CDR2 reads SVGAGI. CDR3 sequence: CASGILARRGLFF. In DNA, the CDR3 is TGTGCCAGCGGAATTTTGGCCAGGCGGGGTCTTTTCTTT.

This clone turned up a few times. The chain links TRBV2 to TRBJ1-2; a weak D match, TRBD1 (5 bases). CDR1 is SNHLY and CDR2 is FYNNEI in the germline V gene. Trimming removed 6 bases from V and 7 bases from J, with 12 bases in between. This CDR3 is built from 12 residues. The CDR3 sequence: CASSPRGSGYTF. CDR3 DNA sequence: TGTGCCAGCAGCCCCCGGGGGAGTGGCTACACCTTC.

The chain employs TRBV4-3 and TRBJ1-1, with a tentative D call TRBD1 (5 bases). The germline V gene encodes CDR1 LGHNA and CDR2 YSLEER. Trimming shortened V by 0 bases and J by 6 bases, and 11 bases separated the two germline ends. This CDR3 spans 14 amino acids. DNA for the CDR3: TGCGCCAGCAGCCAAGATCCAGGGTTCCCTGAAGCTTTCTTT. Residues: CASSQDPGFPEAFF.

CDR3 region: CASSARVGEANTGELFF. CDR3 bases: TGTGCCAGCAGCGCCCGTGTGGGGGAGGCGAACACCGGGGAGCTGTTTTTT. The chain uses TRBV9 and TRBJ2-2; possibly TRBD2 for D (6 bases). Trimming removed 3 bases at V and 0 bases at J, with 15 bases between. CDR1 is SGDLS, CDR2 YYNGEE, per germline. This CDR3 region has 17 residues.